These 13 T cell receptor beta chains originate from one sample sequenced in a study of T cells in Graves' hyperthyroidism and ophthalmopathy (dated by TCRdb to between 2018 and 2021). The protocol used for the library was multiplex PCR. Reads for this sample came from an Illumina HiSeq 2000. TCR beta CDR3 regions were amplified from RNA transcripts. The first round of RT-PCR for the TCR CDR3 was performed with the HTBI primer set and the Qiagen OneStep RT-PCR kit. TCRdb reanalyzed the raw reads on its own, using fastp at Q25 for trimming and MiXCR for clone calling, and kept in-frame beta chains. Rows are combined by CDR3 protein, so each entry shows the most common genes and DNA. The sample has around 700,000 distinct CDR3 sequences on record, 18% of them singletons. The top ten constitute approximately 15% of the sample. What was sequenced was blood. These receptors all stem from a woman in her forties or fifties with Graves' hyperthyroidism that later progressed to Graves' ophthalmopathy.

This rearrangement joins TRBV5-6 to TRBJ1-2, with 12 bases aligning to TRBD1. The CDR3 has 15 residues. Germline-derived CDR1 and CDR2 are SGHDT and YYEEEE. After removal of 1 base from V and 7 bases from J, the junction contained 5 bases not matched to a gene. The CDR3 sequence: CASSLLWDRGLGYTF. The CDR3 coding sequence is TGTGCCAGCAGCTTGTTATGGGACAGGGGGCTTGGCTACACCTTC.

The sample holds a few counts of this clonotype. The DNA for the CDR3 is TGTGCCAGCAGCCCCGCGGCGGGACAGGGTCCAGATAGCAATCAGCCCCAGCATTTT. This sequence encodes CASSPAAGQGPDSNQPQHF. The chain combines TRBV13 with TRBJ1-5; TRBD1 matches 9 bases. From germline, CDR1 is PRHDT and CDR2 FYEKMQ (reference sequence). Trimming removed 5 bases from V and 0 bases from J; junction bases left unmatched: 14. The CDR3 runs to 19 residues.

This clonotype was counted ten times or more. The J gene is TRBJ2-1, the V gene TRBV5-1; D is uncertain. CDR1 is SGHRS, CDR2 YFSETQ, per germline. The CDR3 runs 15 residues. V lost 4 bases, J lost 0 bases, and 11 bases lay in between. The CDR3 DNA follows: TGCGCCAGCAGCCCTCGGCCGAGCTCCTACAATGAGCAGTTCTTC. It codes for CASSPRPSSYNEQFF.

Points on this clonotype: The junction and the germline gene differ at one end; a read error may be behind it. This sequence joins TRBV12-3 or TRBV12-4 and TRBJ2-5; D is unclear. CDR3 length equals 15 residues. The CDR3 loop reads CASSSDPSPGEAQYF. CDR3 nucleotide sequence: TGTGCCAGCAGTTCGGACCCGAGCCCCGGAGAGGCCCAGTACTTC.

The DNA of the CDR3 is TGTGCCAGCAGCGAGGGGACAGGTTCACCCTACGAGCAGTACTTC. It is translated as CASSEGTGSPYEQYF. The genes are TRBV7-6 and TRBJ2-7; TRBD1 matches 8 bases. This CDR3 is 15 amino acids long. CDR1 is SGHVS, CDR2 FNYEAQ, per germline. The V and J ends lost 5 bases and 2 bases, in that order; junction bases with no gene match: 8.

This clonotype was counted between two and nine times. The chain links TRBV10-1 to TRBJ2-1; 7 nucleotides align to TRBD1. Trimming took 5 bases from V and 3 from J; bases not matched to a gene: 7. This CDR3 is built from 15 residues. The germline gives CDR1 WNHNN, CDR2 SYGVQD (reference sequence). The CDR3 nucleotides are TGCGCCAGCAGTTCTTTCGGGACAGACTACAATGAGCAGTTCTTC. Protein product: CASSSFGTDYNEQFF.

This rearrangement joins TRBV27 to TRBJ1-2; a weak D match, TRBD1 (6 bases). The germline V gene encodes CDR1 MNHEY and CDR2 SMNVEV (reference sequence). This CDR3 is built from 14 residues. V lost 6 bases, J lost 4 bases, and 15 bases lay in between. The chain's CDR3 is CASSRGGETYGYTF. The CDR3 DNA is TGTGCCAGCAGCAGGGGAGGCGAAACCTATGGCTACACCTTC.

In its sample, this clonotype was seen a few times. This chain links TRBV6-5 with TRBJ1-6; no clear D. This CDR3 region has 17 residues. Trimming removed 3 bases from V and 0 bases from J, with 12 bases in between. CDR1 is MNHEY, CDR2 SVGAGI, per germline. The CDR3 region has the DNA TGTGCCAGCAGTTATAGAGCTGGGAGCTCCTATAATTCACCCCTCCACTTT. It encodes CASSYRAGSSYNSPLHF.

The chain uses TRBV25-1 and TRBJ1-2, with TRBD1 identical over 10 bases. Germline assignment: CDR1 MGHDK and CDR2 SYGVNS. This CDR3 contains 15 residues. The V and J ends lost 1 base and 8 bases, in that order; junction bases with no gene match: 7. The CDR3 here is CASSESGQGPKGYTF. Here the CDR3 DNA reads TGTGCCAGCAGTGAATCGGGACAGGGGCCCAAGGGCTACACCTTC.

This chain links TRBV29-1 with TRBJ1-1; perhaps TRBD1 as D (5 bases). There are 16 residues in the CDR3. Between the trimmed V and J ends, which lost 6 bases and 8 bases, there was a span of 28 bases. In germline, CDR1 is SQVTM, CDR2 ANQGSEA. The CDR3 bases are TGCAGCGTGGAACTTACAGGTTTGGGTCGTTTTCGGGAAGCTTTCTTT. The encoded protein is CSVELTGLGRFREAFF.

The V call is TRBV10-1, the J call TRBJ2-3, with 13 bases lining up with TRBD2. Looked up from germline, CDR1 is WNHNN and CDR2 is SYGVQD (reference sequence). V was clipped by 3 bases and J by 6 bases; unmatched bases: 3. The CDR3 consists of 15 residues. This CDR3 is CASSDTSGGADTQYF. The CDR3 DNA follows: TGCGCCAGCAGTGATACTAGCGGGGGGGCCGATACGCAGTATTTT.

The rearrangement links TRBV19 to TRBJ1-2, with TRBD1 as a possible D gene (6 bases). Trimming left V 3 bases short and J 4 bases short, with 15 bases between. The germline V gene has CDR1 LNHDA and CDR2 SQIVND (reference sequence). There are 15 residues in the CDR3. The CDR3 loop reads CASSIGASTGYGYTF. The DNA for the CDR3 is TGTGCCAGTAGTATTGGGGCCTCGACAGGCTATGGCTACACCTTC. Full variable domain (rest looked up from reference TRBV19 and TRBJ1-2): DGGITQSPKYLFRKEGQNVTLSCEQNLNHDAMYWYRQDPGQGLRLIYYSQIVNDFQKGDIAEGYSVSREKKESFPLTVTSAQKNPTAFYLCASSIGASTGYGYTFGSGTRLTVV.

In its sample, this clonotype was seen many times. DNA for the CDR3: TGCGCCAGCAGCTTCACCAGGGAATCCTATGGCTACACCTTC. It yields the protein CASSFTRESYGYTF. The genes are TRBV5-1 and TRBJ1-2; TRBD1 is a possible D gene (5 bases). The V end was cut by 2 bases, the J end by 4 bases, with 12 bases between. The CDR3 is 14 amino acids. Germline-derived CDR1 and CDR2 are SGHRS and YFSETQ.